This T cell receptor (beta chain) is from a study of T cells expressing NK-cell markers. Regarding the study as a whole: Similarly, these clonotypes led the CD3+CD56-NKG2C+ fraction as well in a few donors.

With the 5' RACE reads reprocessed, TCRdb shows one record per CDR3 protein and no DNA. In total, the table holds some 500,000 distinct CDR3 sequences. With regard to this clonotype: What it binds is unknown.

Germline CDR1 DFQATT, CDR2 SNEGSKA (reference sequence). This CDR3 comprises 13 residues. The receptor was isolated from a woman aged 45-60 years in good health. Specimen: blood T cells: a sorted CD56 or NKG2C T cell subset, CD4+ or CD8+ T cells, or bulk PBMC T cells (not recorded which). V and J are TRBV20-1 and TRBJ1-4. The CDR3 reads CSARGVSNEKLFF.